This T cell receptor (beta chain) was retrieved from a study of blood T cells in healthy people across ages (dated by TCRdb to the mid-2010s). As for the study more broadly: In model experiments, template switching captured roughly one uniquely barcoded TCR beta cDNA molecule for every two T cells. Using deep sequencing normalized with unique cDNA molecular identifiers, the study measured how TCR beta repertoire diversity changes with age. Donors were grouped into four age groups: young (average approximately 16 years), middle-aged (around 39), aged (around 66) and long-lived (approximately 82). Two additional independent replicas of 1 million unique cDNA reads from the same blood draw were analyzed for two donors (one aged 18 to 30 and one aged 80 or older). What the work shows at the level of the full study, not this receptor alone: Observed TCR beta diversity per million T cells fell roughly linearly with age, and a significant reduction was already apparent by age roughly 40. Total diversity estimates from one million sequenced T cells were considered lower bounds and underestimates. Compared with the aged group, the long-lived group had more naive CD4+ T cells, fewer expanded clones and increased TCR diversity, suggesting age selection. There was a strong correlation between observed TCR beta diversity and the percentage of naive T cells measured by flow cytometry. Because profiling used bulk unsorted PBMCs, naive and antigen-experienced compartments could not be compared conclusively. The CMV infection status of donors was not known, potentially confounding age-related changes in expanded clonotypes.

The library came from 5' RACE. TCRdb records Illumina HiSeq 2500 as the sequencer. A second PCR of roughly 7 to 11 cycles was performed with a sample-barcoded 5' primer and a J-beta primer mix. A unique molecular identifier was introduced onto each TCR beta cDNA molecule by a template-switch 5' adaptor carrying 12 random nucleotides. Each sample yielded at least 2.5 million CDR3-containing paired-end reads. The Mint cDNA synthesis kit, primed by a TRBC-specific oligonucleotide, was used to synthesize first-strand cDNA from all RNA. Following uracil-DNA glycosylase treatment, a first 18-cycle PCR with universal primers M1SS and BC2_uni_R was performed on all cDNA. The original methods were these. For normalization, 1 million high-quality reads, each with a distinct molecular identifier, were randomly selected from each sample. Reads sharing molecular identifiers were discarded rather than binned into consensus sequences. MiTCR, with a Q25 quality threshold and the strictest error-elimination algorithm, was used for CDR3 identification, clonotype clustering and error correction. A nonparametric unseen species model with Euler transformation was used to estimate lower-bound total TCR beta diversity. TCRdb's own reprocessing of the public reads used fastp at Q25 and MiXCR and kept productive beta chains. Every CDR3 protein is listed once, alongside the most common genes and DNA of its rows. For this entry, the V and J calls and clone size follow TCRdb and not the study's own pipeline. The sample includes more than 900,000 distinct CDR3 sequences, with 20% to 25% observed a single time. The ten largest clones take up approximately 0.7% of the sample.

Systemically healthy Caucasian individuals from Russia, some 38 in total and aged about 6 to 90 years, were included as donors. Each donor gave ten milliliters of peripheral blood, drawn into EDTA-treated Vacutainer tubes. Ficoll-Paque density-gradient centrifugation was used to isolate PBMCs, with at least 7 million obtained per sample. Trizol reagent was used to extract total RNA from the PBMCs, yielding at least 5.5 micrograms per sample. The percentages of naive CD45RAhigh/CD27high T cells were determined by flow cytometry on a PBMC aliquot from every donor. CDR3 length: 13 amino acids, cysteine to phenylalanine. CDR3 DNA is the only sequence kept; it has 39 bases, read in frame from the first base. The junction carries 9 bases between V and J, which are trimmed by 5 bases and 4 bases respectively. CDR1 KGHSH and CDR2 LQKENI were looked up in the germline V gene. Concerning this clonotype itself: The antigen it binds to is not known. No clone much larger than this one lies a single base away; base qualities are absent.

These sequences were also reported in another study, on T cells of mothers and their children. Taken from the second paper: Nine systemically healthy Caucasian individuals, comprising three mothers and their six children, were included as donors. cDNA synthesis used all of the extracted RNA, with roughly 1.5 ug of RNA in each 15 ul reaction. In the second PCR, the M1S primer added sample barcodes and 2-4 random nucleotides. Over 8.5 million TCR beta CDR3 reads were obtained for each mother, and 2.5 million to 3 million reads were obtained for each child. Thymic selection similarly shapes TCR recombination output in related and unrelated pairs, with minor effect from inherited differences. Normalized repertoire overlap was always found to be slightly, but never significantly, higher in related mother-child pairs than in unrelated mother-child pairs. No persistent microchimeric T cell clones were found, with a detection sensitivity of approximately 100 clones per million clonotypes. Deep NGS was used in the study to compare the TCR beta repertoires of mothers and children and to look for features that separate related mother-child pairs from unrelated individuals. The mean age was around 40 +/- 4 years for the mothers and approximately 11 +/- 4 years for the children. After adapter ligation with NEBNext reagents, the libraries were sequenced on Illumina HiSeq 2000 with 100+100 nt paired-end reads. To prevent cross-contamination, the mother and child libraries were prepared one month apart and sequenced in separate runs. For each donor, somewhere between 500,000 and 2,000,000 distinct TCR beta clonotypes were identified. Naive TCR beta clonotypes were estimated from low-frequency clonotypes matched to each donor's FACS-determined naive share, without sorting.

This clonotype was obtained from a girl aged 2-10 years in good health. The rearrangement combines TRBV18 with TRBJ2-1; the D gene cannot be resolved reliably. Sequencing input: blood. The nucleotide sequence is TGTGCCAGCTCAACAGACACTTACAATGAGCAGTTCTTC. This yields the protein CASSTDTYNEQFF.